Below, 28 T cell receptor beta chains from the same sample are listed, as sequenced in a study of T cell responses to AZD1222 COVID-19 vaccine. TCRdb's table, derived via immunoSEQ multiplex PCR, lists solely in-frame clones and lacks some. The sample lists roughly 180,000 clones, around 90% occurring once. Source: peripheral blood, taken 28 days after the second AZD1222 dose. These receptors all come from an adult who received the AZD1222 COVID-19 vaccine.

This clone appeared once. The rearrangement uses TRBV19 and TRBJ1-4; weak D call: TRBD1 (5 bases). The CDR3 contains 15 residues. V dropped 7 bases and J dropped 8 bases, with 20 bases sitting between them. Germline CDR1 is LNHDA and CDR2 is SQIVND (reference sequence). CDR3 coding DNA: TGTGCCAGTACAACACGGACAACCCGAGGCGAAAAACTGTTTTTT. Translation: CASTTRTTRGEKLFF.

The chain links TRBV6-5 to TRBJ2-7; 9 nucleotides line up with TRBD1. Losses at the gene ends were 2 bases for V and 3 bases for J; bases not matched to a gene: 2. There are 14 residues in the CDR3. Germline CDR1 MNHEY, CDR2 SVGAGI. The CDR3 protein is CASSYPGQGYEQYF. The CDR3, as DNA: TGTGCCAGCAGTTACCCGGGACAGGGCTACGAGCAGTACTTC.

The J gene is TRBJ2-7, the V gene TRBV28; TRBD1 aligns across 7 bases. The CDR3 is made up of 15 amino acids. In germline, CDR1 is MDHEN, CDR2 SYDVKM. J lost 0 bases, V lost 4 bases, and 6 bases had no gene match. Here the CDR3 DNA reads TGTGCCAGCAGTTCGGGACAGCCTTACTCCTACGAGCAGTACTTC. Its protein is CASSSGQPYSYEQYF.

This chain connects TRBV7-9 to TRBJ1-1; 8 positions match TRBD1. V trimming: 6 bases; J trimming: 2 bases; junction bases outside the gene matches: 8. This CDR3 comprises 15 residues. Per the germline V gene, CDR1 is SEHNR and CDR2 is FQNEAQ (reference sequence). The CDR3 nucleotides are TGTGCCAGCAGGCACACCGGGACAGGAAACACTGAAGCTTTCTTT. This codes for CASRHTGTGNTEAFF.

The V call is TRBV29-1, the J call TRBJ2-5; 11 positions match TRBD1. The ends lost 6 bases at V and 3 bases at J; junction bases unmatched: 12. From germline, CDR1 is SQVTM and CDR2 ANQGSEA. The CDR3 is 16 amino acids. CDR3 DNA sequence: TGCAGCGTGGAACAACTTCCGGGACAGGGGGAAGAGACCCAGTACTTC. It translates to CSVEQLPGQGEETQYF.

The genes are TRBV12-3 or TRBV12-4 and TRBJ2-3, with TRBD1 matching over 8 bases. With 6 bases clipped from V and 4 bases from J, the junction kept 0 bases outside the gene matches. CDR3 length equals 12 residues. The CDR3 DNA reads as TGTGCCAGCAGGGACAGGGCAGATACGCAGTATTTT. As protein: CASRDRADTQYF.

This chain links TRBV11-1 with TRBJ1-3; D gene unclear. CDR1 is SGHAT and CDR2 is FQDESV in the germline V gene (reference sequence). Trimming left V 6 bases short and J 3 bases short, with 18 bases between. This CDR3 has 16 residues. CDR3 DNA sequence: TGTGCCAGCAGTTCGGACCCGGCCAGCCGTGGAAACACCATATATTTT. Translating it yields CASSSDPASRGNTIYF.

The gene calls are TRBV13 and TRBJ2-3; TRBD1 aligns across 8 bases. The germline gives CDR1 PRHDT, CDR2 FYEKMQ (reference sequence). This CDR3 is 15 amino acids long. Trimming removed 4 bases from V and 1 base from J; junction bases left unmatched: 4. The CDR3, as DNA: TGTGCCAGCAGCTCGGACAGGGCTCGCACAGATACGCAGTATTTT. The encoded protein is CASSSDRARTDTQYF.

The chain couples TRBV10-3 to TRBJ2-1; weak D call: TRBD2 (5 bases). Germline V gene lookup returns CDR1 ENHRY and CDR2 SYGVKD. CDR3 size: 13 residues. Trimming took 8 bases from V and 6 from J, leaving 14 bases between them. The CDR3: CAIGSVDSNEQFF. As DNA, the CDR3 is TGTGCCATCGGGAGTGTGGACTCCAATGAGCAGTTCTTC.

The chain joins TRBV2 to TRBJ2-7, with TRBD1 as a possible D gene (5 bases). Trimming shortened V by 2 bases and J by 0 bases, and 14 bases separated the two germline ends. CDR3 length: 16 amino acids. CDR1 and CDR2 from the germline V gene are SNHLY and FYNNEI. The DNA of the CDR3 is TGTGCCAGCAGTGAAAGAGTCCAGGGCTACTCCTACGAGCAGTACTTC. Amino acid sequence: CASSERVQGYSYEQYF.

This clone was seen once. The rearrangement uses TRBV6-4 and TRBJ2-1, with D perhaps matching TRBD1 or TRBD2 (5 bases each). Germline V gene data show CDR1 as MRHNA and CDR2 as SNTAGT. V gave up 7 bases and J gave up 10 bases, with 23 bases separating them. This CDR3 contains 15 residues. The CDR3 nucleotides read TGTGCCAGCACCCAGACAGCGGCGTCACTTGGGGAGCAGTTCTTC. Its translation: CASTQTAASLGEQFF.

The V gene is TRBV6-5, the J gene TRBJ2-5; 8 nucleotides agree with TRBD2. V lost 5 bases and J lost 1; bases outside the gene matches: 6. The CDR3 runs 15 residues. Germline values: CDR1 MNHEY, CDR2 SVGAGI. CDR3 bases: TGTGCCAGCAGTCCCCCTAGCGGGTCCCAAGAGACCCAGTACTTC. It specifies CASSPPSGSQETQYF.

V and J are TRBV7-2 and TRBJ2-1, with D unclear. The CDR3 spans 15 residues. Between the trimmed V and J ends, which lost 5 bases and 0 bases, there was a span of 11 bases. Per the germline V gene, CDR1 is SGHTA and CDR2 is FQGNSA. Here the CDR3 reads CASSPRTSSYNEQFF. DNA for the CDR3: TGTGCCAGCAGCCCCCGGACGAGCTCCTACAATGAGCAGTTCTTC.

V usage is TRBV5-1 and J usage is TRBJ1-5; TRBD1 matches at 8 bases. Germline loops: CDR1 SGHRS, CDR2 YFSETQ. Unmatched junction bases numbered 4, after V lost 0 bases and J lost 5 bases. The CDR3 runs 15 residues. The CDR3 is CASSLGTGNYQPQHF. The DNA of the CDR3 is TGCGCCAGCAGCTTGGGGACAGGGAATTATCAGCCCCAGCATTTT.

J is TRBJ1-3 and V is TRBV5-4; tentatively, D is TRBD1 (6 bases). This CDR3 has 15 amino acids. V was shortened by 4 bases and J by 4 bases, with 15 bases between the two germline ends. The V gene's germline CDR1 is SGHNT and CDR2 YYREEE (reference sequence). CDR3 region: CASSQQGFGGNTIYF. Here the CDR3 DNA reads TGTGCCAGCAGCCAACAGGGTTTTGGAGGAAACACCATATATTTT.

This CDR3 is CASSSRPRLHSGNTIYF. The CDR3 nucleotides are TGTGCCAGCAGCTCACGGCCCAGGTTACACTCTGGAAACACCATATATTTT. The gene calls are TRBV5-4 and TRBJ1-3; D gene ambiguous. V was trimmed by 3 bases and J by 0 bases, leaving 16 bases between them. This CDR3 spans 17 amino acids. CDR1 SGHNT and CDR2 YYREEE come from the germline V gene (reference sequence).

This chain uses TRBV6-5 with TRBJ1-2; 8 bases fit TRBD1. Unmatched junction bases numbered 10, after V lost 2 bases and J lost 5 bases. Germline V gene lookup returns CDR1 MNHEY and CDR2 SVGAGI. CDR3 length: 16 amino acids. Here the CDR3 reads CASSYAGQGKRYGYTF. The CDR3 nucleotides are TGTGCCAGCAGTTACGCCGGACAGGGAAAACGGTATGGCTACACCTTC.

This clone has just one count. The CDR3 protein is CASSMGTGNYEQYF. The DNA for the CDR3 is TGTGCCAGTAGTATGGGGACAGGGAACTACGAGCAGTACTTC. The gene calls are TRBV19 and TRBJ2-7, with 9 bases aligning to TRBD1. J gave up 3 bases and V 3 bases, and 3 bases lay outside the gene matches. Germline assignment: CDR1 LNHDA and CDR2 SQIVND (reference sequence). CDR3 length: 14 residues.

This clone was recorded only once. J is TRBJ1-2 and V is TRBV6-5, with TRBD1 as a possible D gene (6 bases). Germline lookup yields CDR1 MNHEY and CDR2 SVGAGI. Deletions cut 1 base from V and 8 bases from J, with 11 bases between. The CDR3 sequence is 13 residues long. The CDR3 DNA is TGTGCCAGCAGTTACTTGGGGGCGCAAGGCTACACCTTC. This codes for CASSYLGAQGYTF.

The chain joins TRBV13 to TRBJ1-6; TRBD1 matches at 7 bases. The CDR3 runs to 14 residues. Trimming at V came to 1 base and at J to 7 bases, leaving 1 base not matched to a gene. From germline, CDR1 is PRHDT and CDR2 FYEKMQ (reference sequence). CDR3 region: CASSLDRGNSPLHF. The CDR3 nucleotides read TGTGCCAGCAGCTTAGACAGGGGAAATTCACCCCTCCACTTT.

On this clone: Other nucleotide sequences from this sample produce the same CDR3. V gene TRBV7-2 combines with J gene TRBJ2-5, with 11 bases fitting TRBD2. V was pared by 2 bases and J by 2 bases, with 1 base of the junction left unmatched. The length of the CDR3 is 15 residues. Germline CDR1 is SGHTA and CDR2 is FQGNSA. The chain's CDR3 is CASSLLAGGQETQYF. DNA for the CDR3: TGTGCCAGCAGCTTACTAGCGGGGGGACAAGAGACCCAGTACTTC.

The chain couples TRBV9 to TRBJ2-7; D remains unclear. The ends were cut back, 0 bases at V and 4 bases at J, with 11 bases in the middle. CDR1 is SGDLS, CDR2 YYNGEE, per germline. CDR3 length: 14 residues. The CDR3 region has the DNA TGTGCCAGCAGCGTAGAGGCCTCAAATTACGAGCAGTACTTC. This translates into CASSVEASNYEQYF. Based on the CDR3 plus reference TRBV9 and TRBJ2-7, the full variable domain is DSGVTQTPKHLITATGQRVTLRCSPRSGDLSVYWYQQSLDQGLQFLIQYYNGEERAKGNILERFSAQQFPDLHSELNLSSLELGDSALYFCASSVEASNYEQYFGPGTRLTVT.

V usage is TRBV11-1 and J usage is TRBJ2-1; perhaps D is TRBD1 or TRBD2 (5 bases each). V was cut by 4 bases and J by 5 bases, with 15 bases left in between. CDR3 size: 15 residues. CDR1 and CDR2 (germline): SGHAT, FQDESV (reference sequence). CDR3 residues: CASSSWGTLDNEQFF. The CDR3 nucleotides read TGTGCCAGCAGCTCCTGGGGGACGTTAGACAATGAGCAGTTCTTC. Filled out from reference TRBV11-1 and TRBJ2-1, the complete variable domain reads EAEVAQSPRYKITEKSQAVAFWCDPISGHATLYWYRQILGQGPELLVQFQDESVVDDSQLPKDRFSAERLKGVDSTLKIQPAELGDSAMYLCASSSWGTLDNEQFFGPGTRLTVL.

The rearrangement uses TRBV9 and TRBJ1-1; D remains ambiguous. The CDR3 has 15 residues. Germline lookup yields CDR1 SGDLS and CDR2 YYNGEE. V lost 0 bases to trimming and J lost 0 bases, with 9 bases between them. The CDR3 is CASSVDQLLNTEAFF. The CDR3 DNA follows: TGTGCCAGCAGCGTAGATCAACTGTTGAACACTGAAGCTTTCTTT.

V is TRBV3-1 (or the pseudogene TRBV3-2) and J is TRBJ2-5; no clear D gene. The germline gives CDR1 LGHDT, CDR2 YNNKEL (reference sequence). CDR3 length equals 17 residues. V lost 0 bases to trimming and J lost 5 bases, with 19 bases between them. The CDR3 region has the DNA TGTGCCAGCAGCCAAGATCCTAACCGCATGAAACCGGAGACCCAGTACTTC. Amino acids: CASSQDPNRMKPETQYF.

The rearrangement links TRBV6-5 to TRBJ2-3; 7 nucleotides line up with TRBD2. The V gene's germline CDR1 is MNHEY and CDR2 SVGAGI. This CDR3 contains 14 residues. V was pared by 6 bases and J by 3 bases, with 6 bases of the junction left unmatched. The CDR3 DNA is TGTGCCAGCAGCCAACTCGGGGGGACAGATACGCAGTATTTT. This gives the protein CASSQLGGTDTQYF.

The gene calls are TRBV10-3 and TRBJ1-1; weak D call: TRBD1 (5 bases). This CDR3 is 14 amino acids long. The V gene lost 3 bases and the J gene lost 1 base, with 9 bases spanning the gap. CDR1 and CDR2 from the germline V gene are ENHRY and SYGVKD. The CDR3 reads CAISEQERNTEAFF. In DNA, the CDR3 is TGTGCCATCAGTGAACAGGAACGGAACACTGAAGCTTTCTTT.

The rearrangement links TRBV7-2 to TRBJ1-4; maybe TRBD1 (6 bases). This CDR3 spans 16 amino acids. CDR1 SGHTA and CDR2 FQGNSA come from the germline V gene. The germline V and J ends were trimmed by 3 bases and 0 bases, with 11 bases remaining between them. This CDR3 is CASSLKQGATNEKLFF. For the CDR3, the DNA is TGTGCCAGCAGCTTGAAACAGGGCGCAACTAATGAAAAACTGTTTTTT. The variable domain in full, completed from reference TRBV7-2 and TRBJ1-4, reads GAGVSQSPSNKVTEKGKDVELRCDPISGHTALYWYRQSLGQGLEFLIYFQGNSAPDKSGLPSDRFSAERTGGSVSTLTIQRTQQEDSAVYLCASSLKQGATNEKLFFGSGTQLSVL.